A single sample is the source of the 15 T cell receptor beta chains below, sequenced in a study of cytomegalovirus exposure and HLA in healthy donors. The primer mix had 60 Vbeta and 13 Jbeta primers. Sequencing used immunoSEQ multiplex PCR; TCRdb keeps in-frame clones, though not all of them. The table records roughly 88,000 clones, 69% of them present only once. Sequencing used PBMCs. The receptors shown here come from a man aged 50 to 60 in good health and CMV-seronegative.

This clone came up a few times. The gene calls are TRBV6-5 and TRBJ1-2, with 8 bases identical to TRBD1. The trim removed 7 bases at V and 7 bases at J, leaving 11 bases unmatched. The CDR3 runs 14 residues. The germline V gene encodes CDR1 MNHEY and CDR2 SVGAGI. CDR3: CASIHRAGGIGYTF. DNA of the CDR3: TGTGCCAGCATCCACCGGGCAGGGGGCATTGGCTACACCTTC.

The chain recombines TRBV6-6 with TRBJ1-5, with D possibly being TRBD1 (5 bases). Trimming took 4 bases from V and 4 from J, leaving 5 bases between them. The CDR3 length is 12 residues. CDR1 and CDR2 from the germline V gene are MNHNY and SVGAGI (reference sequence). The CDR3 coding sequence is TGTGCCAGCAGTTCAGGGAATCAGCCCCAGCATTTT. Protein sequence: CASSSGNQPQHF.

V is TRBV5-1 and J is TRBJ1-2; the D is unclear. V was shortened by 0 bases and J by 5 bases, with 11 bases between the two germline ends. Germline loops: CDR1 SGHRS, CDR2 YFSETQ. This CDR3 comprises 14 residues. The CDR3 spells CASSLDAGSYGYTF. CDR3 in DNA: TGCGCCAGCAGCTTGGACGCCGGGTCTTATGGCTACACCTTC.

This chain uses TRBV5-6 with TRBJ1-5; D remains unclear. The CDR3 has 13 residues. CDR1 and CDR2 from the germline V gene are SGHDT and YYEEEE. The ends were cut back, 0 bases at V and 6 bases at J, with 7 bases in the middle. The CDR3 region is CASSLGQVQPQHF. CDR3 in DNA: TGTGCCAGCAGCTTGGGGCAGGTTCAGCCCCAGCATTTT.

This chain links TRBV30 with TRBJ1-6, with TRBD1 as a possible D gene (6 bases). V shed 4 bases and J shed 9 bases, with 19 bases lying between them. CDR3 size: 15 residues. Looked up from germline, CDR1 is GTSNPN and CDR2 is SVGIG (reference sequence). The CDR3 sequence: CAWTWTVGEGSPLHF. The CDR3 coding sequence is TGTGCCTGGACTTGGACAGTCGGAGAGGGTTCACCCCTCCACTTT.

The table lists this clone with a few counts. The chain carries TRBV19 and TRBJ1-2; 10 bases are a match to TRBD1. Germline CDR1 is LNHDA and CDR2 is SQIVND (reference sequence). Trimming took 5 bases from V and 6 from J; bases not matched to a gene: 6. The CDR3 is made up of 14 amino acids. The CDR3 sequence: CASSLGQGFDGYTF. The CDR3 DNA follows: TGTGCCAGTAGTTTGGGACAGGGGTTCGATGGCTACACCTTC.

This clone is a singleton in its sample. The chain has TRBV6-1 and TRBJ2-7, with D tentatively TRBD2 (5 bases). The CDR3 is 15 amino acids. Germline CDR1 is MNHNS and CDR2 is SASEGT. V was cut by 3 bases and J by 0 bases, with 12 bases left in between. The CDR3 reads CASSEPGVSSYEQYF. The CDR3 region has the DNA TGTGCCAGCAGTGAGCCCGGGGTTAGCTCCTACGAGCAGTACTTC.

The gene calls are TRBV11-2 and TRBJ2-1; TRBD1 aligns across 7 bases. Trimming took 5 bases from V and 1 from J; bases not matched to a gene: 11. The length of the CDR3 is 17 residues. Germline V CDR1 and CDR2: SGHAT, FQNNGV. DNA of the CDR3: TGTGCCAGCAGCACAAACAGGGGACCTTTTTCCTACAATGAGCAGTTCTTC. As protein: CASSTNRGPFSYNEQFF. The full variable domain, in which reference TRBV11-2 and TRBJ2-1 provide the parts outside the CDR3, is EAGVAQSPRYKIIEKRQSVAFWCNPISGHATLYWYQQILGQGPKLLIQFQNNGVVDDSQLPKDRFSAERLKGVDSTLKIQPAKLEDSAVYLCASSTNRGPFSYNEQFFGPGTRLTVL.

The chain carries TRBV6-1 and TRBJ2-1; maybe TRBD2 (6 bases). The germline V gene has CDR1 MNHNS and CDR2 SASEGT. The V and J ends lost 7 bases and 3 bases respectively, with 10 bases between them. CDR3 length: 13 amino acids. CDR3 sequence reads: CASNGGYYNEQFF. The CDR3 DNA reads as TGTGCCAGCAATGGAGGGTACTACAATGAGCAGTTCTTC.

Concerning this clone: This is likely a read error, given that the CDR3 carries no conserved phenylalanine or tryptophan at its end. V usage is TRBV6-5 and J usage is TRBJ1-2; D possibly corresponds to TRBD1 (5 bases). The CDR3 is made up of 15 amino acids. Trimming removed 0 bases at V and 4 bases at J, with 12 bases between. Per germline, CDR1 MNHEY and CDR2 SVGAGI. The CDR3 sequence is CASSYSVQGTYGYTV. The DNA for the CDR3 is TGTGCCAGCAGTTACTCGGTTCAGGGAACCTATGGCTACACCGTC.

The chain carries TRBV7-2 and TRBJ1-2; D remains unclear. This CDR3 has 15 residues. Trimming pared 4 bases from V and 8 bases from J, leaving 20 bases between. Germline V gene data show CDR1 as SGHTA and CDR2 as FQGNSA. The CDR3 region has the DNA TGTGCCAGCAGCTCCTTTGAGGGAGGCCCGGGGGGCTACACCTTC. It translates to CASSSFEGGPGGYTF.

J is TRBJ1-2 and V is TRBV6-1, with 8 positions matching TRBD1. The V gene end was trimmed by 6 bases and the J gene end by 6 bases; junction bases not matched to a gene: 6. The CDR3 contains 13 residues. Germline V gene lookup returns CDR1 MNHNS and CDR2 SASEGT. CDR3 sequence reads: CASRAGGGHGYTF. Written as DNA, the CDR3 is TGTGCCAGCAGAGCAGGGGGCGGCCATGGCTACACCTTC.

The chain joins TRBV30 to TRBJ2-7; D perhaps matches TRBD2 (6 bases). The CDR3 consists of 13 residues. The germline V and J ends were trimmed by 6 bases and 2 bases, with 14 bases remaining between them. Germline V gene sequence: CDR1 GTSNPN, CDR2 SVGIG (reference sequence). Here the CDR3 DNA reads TGTGCCTGCTCCCGGGACTCTACCTACGAGCAGTACGTC. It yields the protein CACSRDSTYEQYV.

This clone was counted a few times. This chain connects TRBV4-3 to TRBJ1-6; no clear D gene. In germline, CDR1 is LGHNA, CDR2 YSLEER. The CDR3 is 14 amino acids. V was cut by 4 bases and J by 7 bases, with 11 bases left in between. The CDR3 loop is CASSLMEGNSPLHF. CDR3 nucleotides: TGCGCCAGCAGCCTTATGGAGGGAAATTCACCCCTCCACTTT.

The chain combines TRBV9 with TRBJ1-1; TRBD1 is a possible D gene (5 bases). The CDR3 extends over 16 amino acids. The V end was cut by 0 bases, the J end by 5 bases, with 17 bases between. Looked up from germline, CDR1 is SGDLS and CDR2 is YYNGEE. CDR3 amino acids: CASSVVQDGGVTEAFF. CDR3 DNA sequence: TGTGCCAGCAGCGTAGTGCAAGATGGGGGGGTAACTGAAGCTTTCTTT. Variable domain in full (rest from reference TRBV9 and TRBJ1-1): DSGVTQTPKHLITATGQRVTLRCSPRSGDLSVYWYQQSLDQGLQFLIQYYNGEERAKGNILERFSAQQFPDLHSELNLSSLELGDSALYFCASSVVQDGGVTEAFFGQGTRLTVV.